The rows below give T cell receptor beta chains drawn from one sample of a study of T cells in Graves' hyperthyroidism and ophthalmopathy. TCRdb itself ran the multiplex PCR reads through MiXCR, one entry per CDR3 protein. The table shows some 600,000 distinct CDR3 sequences, with approximately 44% occurring only once. Sample: peripheral blood or thyroid tissue (not recorded which). The origin of the receptors is a woman aged 18-35 years with Graves' hyperthyroidism. CDR3s include the opening cysteine and the closing phenylalanine or tryptophan.

v_call	j_call	cdr3_aa
TRBV7-8	TRBJ1-2	CASSHPLSGGFYGYTF
TRBV5-6	TRBJ1-5	CASSLATGGSNQPQHF
TRBV20-1	TRBJ2-7	CSAILTTYEQYF
TRBV7-2	TRBJ2-5	CASSFVGTTQETQYF
TRBV25-1	TRBJ1-1	CANRGNTEAFF
TRBV7-9	TRBJ2-5	CASSTAFGETQYF
TRBV2	TRBJ1-5	CASSDGDRNQPQHF
TRBV29-1	TRBJ2-2	CSVVKGLENTGELFF
TRBV24-1	TRBJ1-5	CATSDSYRHNQPQHF
TRBV5-1	TRBJ1-5	CASSQGSVYSNQPQHF
TRBV10-3	TRBJ1-3	CAKLRVLRSGNTIYF
TRBV7-9	TRBJ1-5	CASSPSLAGVGQPQHF
TRBV11-2	TRBJ2-2	CASSLMYTGELFF
TRBV2	TRBJ1-6	CASSTTGVSPLHF
TRBV5-1	TRBJ1-1	CASSLGRKNTEAFF
TRBV4-1	TRBJ1-4	CASSLQDRGNEKLFF
TRBV10-2	TRBJ1-4	CASSASRGFSLNGKLFF
TRBV7-8	TRBJ2-7	CASSRGGMGSYEQYF
TRBV2	TRBJ1-1	CASSTRQATEAFF
TRBV10-3	TRBJ1-1	CAIRGRTYTEAFF
TRBV9	TRBJ2-7	CASSVSQGREPYEQYF
TRBV2	TRBJ2-7	CASSEVTGALYEQYF
TRBV2	TRBJ1-2	CASSPTGMNYGYTF
TRBV24-1	TRBJ2-2	CASSWTGDTGELFF
TRBV7-9	TRBJ1-3	CASSLGSLSGNTIYF
TRBV7-9	TRBJ2-7	CASSLTSGSVEQYF
TRBV7-9	TRBJ1-4	CASSQGDGLYNEKLFF
TRBV5-5	TRBJ1-3	CASTGTGNTIYF
TRBV24-1	TRBJ1-5	CATSARDSPLTRGQPQHF
TRBV4-1	TRBJ1-1	CASSQGRGTLDTEAFF
TRBV12-3/TRBV12-4	TRBJ1-2	CASRRGRLNYGYTF
TRBV6-5	TRBJ1-1	CASWDTYTEAFF
TRBV25-1	TRBJ1-4	CASSFRDGATNEKLFF
TRBV25-1	TRBJ1-2	CASSELDPGGYGYTF
TRBV10-3	TRBJ2-5	CAIKTEGTGLETQYF
TRBV19	TRBJ2-2	CASSMRGSGLFF
TRBV20-1	TRBJ1-2	CSGRGRVGVAF
TRBV6-1	TRBJ1-1	CASSPLGGTPNTEAFF
TRBV12-3/TRBV12-4	TRBJ2-7	CASSWDRLREQYF
TRBV2	TRBJ1-5	CASRDRDRRNQPQHF
TRBV7-9	TRBJ2-7	CASSPDLVEQYF
TRBV14	TRBJ1-1	CASSQASRIEAFF